Following are 3 T cell receptor beta chains from one sample sequenced in a study of cytomegalovirus exposure and HLA in healthy donors. The PCR employed 60 Vbeta primers together with 13 Jbeta primers. Repertoires were generated with immunoSEQ multiplex PCR, while TCRdb's copy carries only in-frame clones and drops some. The sample holds about 95,000 clones, around four fifths seen once. Sequenced sample: PBMCs. The receptors come from a woman in her thirties or forties in good health and CMV-seropositive.

The chain has TRBV9 and TRBJ1-3; possibly TRBD1 for D (6 bases). V lost 0 bases, J lost 0 bases, and 7 bases lay in between. This CDR3 comprises 15 residues. CDR1 is SGDLS, CDR2 YYNGEE, per germline. CDR3 in amino acids: CASSVDRDSGNTIYF. The CDR3 DNA reads as TGTGCCAGCAGCGTAGACAGGGACTCTGGAAACACCATATATTTT. Based on the CDR3 plus reference TRBV9 and TRBJ1-3, the full variable domain is DSGVTQTPKHLITATGQRVTLRCSPRSGDLSVYWYQQSLDQGLQFLIQYYNGEERAKGNILERFSAQQFPDLHSELNLSSLELGDSALYFCASSVDRDSGNTIYFGEGSWLTVV.

This CDR3 reads CASSYTSGSSEQFF. CDR3 sequence (DNA): TGTGCCAGCAGTTACACTAGCGGGAGCAGTGAGCAGTTCTTC. The J gene is TRBJ2-1, the V gene TRBV6-5; 11 bases are a match to TRBD2. Germline CDR1 is MNHEY and CDR2 is SVGAGI. V lost 2 bases and J lost 9; bases outside the gene matches: 3. The length of the CDR3 is 14 residues.

The chain uses TRBV19 and TRBJ2-4; 7 positions match TRBD2. Germline lookup yields CDR1 LNHDA and CDR2 SQIVND (reference sequence). The ends lost 3 bases at V and 9 bases at J; junction bases unmatched: 5. The CDR3 runs 13 residues. CDR3 DNA: TGTGCCAGTAGTATTGGCGGGAGCGGCATTCAGTACTTC. It specifies CASSIGGSGIQYF.